The 16 T cell receptor beta chains reported below all come from one sample, sequenced in a study of blood T cells in healthy people across ages. A second PCR, run for roughly 7 to 12 cycles, used a sample-barcoded 5' primer plus a J-beta primer mix. TCRdb reprocessed the 5' RACE reads with MiXCR, giving one entry per CDR3 protein. The top ten clones hold roughly 14% of a sample with 590,000 or so distinct CDR3 sequences, approximately 30% of them seen once. Specimen: blood. These receptors were collected from a woman older than 75 in good health.

The genes are TRBV27 and TRBJ2-6; D is ambiguous. The germline V and J ends were trimmed by 5 bases and 0 bases, with 11 bases remaining between them. The CDR3 sequence is 16 residues long. Germline V gene lookup returns CDR1 MNHEY and CDR2 SMNVEV (reference sequence). The CDR3: CASSPGRNSGANVLTF. As DNA, the CDR3 is TGTGCCAGCAGTCCCGGACGTAACTCTGGGGCCAACGTCCTGACTTTC. The full variable domain, in which reference TRBV27 and TRBJ2-6 provide the parts outside the CDR3, is EAQVTQNPRYLITVTGKKLTVTCSQNMNHEYMSWYRQDPGLGLRQIYYSMNVEVTDKGDVPEGYKVSRKEKRNFPLILESPSPNQTSLYFCASSPGRNSGANVLTFGAGSRLTVL.

The chain couples TRBV28 to TRBJ1-6, with 9 positions matching TRBD1. The V gene's germline CDR1 is MDHEN and CDR2 SYDVKM. This CDR3 has 16 amino acids. V lost 6 bases, J lost 9 bases, and 12 bases stayed unmatched. Here the CDR3 reads CASSPPRQGVISPLHF. In DNA, the CDR3 is TGTGCCAGCAGCCCACCCCGACAGGGGGTGATTTCACCCCTCCACTTT.

Details on this clonotype: This may stem from a read error, because a much larger clone lies one nucleotide away. The rearrangement uses TRBV11-2 and TRBJ2-5; D perhaps matches TRBD2 (6 bases). This CDR3 has 13 residues. CDR1 and CDR2 from the germline V gene are SGHAT and FQNNGV. V lost 8 bases and J 4 bases, leaving 14 bases between the germline ends. The CDR3 nucleotides read TGTGCCAGCTTGTCCTACGGGGGAGAGACCCAGTACTTC. Amino acid sequence: CASLSYGGETQYF.

This clonotype was recorded a few times. The chain couples TRBV29-1 to TRBJ2-7, with 7 bases matching TRBD1. J gave up 5 bases and V 4 bases, and 8 bases lay outside the gene matches. The V gene's germline CDR1 is SQVTM and CDR2 ANQGSEA. The CDR3 sequence is 13 residues long. CDR3 protein: CSVAGQGVNEQYF. CDR3 coding DNA: TGCAGCGTTGCAGGGCAGGGGGTGAACGAGCAGTACTTC.

The chain is built from TRBV30 and TRBJ2-3; 12 nucleotides line up with TRBD2. The CDR3 loop spans 14 amino acids. The germline V gene encodes CDR1 GTSNPN and CDR2 SVGIG (reference sequence). V shed 5 bases, J shed 3 bases, and the junction held 3 bases outside the gene matches. The CDR3: CAWVGTSGTDTQYF. The CDR3 DNA follows: TGTGCCTGGGTCGGGACTAGCGGGACAGATACGCAGTATTTT. Looking up the rest from reference TRBV30 and TRBJ2-3 gives the full variable domain: SQTIHQWPATLVQPVGSPLSLECTVEGTSNPNLYWYRQAAGRGLQLLFYSVGIGQISSEVPQNLSASRPQDRQFILSSKKLLLSDSGFYLCAWVGTSGTDTQYFGPGTRLTVL.

This chain uses TRBV13 with TRBJ2-1; no firm D call. The V gene's germline CDR1 is PRHDT and CDR2 FYEKMQ (reference sequence). V dropped 6 bases and J dropped 13 bases, with 19 bases sitting between them. The CDR3 covers 13 residues. In nucleotides, the CDR3 is TGTGCCAGCAGTTTAATGAGGCAAGAGACCCAGTTCTTC. It encodes CASSLMRQETQFF.

The rearrangement links TRBV20-1 to TRBJ2-5; 11 bases match TRBD2. The V segment lost 2 bases and the J segment 2 bases; nucleotides outside the gene matches: 1. The CDR3 is 14 amino acids. Per the germline V gene, CDR1 is DFQATT and CDR2 is SNEGSKA (reference sequence). The CDR3 nucleotides read TGCAGTGCTAGAACTAGCGGGGGACAAGAGACCCAGTACTTC. Amino acid sequence: CSARTSGGQETQYF.

This clonotype came up once. CDR3 DNA sequence: TGCAGTGCTAGAGCCGGGGGTTACTCCTACGAGCAGTACTTC. Translation: CSARAGGYSYEQYF. V gene TRBV20-1 combines with J gene TRBJ2-7; possibly TRBD2 for D (6 bases). Trimming removed 1 base from V and 0 bases from J, with 10 bases in between. The CDR3 is 14 amino acids. The germline gives CDR1 DFQATT, CDR2 SNEGSKA (reference sequence).

This clonotype is a singleton in its sample. This rearrangement joins TRBV4-1 to TRBJ2-4; either TRBD1 or TRBD2 may supply D (6 bases each). The CDR3 is 16 amino acids. V was shortened by 0 bases and J by 8 bases, with 17 bases between the two germline ends. The germline V gene encodes CDR1 MGHRA and CDR2 YSYEKL. The CDR3 sequence: CASSQDHGGTKHIQYF. The DNA for the CDR3 is TGCGCCAGCAGCCAAGATCACGGGGGCACGAAACACATTCAGTACTTC.

This clonotype was counted a few times. V gene TRBV28 combines with J gene TRBJ1-5; no clear D. V gave up 1 base and J gave up 6 bases, with 4 bases separating them. The CDR3 totals 12 residues. Germline CDR1 MDHEN, CDR2 SYDVKM. This CDR3 reads CASSLLAQPQHF. DNA for the CDR3: TGTGCCAGCAGTTTATTAGCTCAGCCCCAGCATTTT.

The rearrangement uses TRBV6-1 and TRBJ1-1; D possibly corresponds to TRBD1 (5 bases). Germline CDR1 and CDR2: MNHNS and SASEGT. This CDR3 is built from 12 residues. With 8 bases removed from V and 4 bases from J, the gap between germline ends came to 11 bases. The DNA of the CDR3 is TGTGCCAGCCAGGGAGTGCGCACTGAAGCTTTCTTT. Translated, it gives CASQGVRTEAFF.

This clonotype has a handful of counts. This rearrangement joins TRBV7-2 to TRBJ1-4, with a weak D call TRBD1 (5 bases). Looked up from germline, CDR1 is SGHTA and CDR2 is FQGNSA. This CDR3 contains 15 residues. Trimming cost V 5 bases and J 7 bases, with 17 bases left between them. CDR3 sequence (DNA): TGTGCCAGCAGCGACCTTGGGGGTGTTAGTGAAAAACTGTTTTTT. Its translation is CASSDLGGVSEKLFF. Combining the CDR3 with reference TRBV7-2 and TRBJ1-4 gives the whole variable domain GAGVSQSPSNKVTEKGKDVELRCDPISGHTALYWYRQSLGQGLEFLIYFQGNSAPDKSGLPSDRFSAERTGGSVSTLTIQRTQQEDSAVYLCASSDLGGVSEKLFFGSGTQLSVL.

This clonotype has only a few counts. A read error is possible here, since a much larger clone lies one base away. The chain employs TRBV7-9 and TRBJ2-3; a possible D gene is TRBD2 (6 bases). Germline CDR1 is SEHNR and CDR2 is FQNEAQ (reference sequence). The CDR3 is made up of 18 amino acids. V was cut by 5 bases and J by 6 bases, with 27 bases left in between. The CDR3 reads CASSPTPGRAGPGDTQYF. The DNA for the CDR3 is TGTGCCAGCAGCCCGACTCCGGGACGAGCGGGCCCCGGGGATACGCAGTATTTT. The variable domain in full, with the rest retrieved from reference TRBV7-9 and TRBJ2-3, is DTGVSQNPRHKITKRGQNVTFRCDPISEHNRLYWYRQTLGQGPEFLTYFQNEAQLEKSRLLSDRFSAERPKGSFSTLEIQRTEQGDSAMYLCASSPTPGRAGPGDTQYFGPGTRLTVL.

This clonotype has a count of ten or more. This rearrangement joins TRBV20-1 to TRBJ2-5; 9 bases are shared with TRBD2. This CDR3 region has 15 residues. Germline assignment: CDR1 DFQATT and CDR2 SNEGSKA (reference sequence). Trimming took 0 bases from V and 2 from J; bases not matched to a gene: 4. CDR3 sequence reads: CSARDARGGQETQYF. CDR3 nucleotides: TGCAGTGCTAGAGATGCGCGGGGGGGGCAAGAGACCCAGTACTTC.

This clonotype has ten or more counts. The rearrangement joins TRBV5-1 to TRBJ2-3; the D is unclear. Looked up from germline, CDR1 is SGHRS and CDR2 is YFSETQ. V was trimmed by 0 bases and J by 2 bases, leaving 7 bases between them. The CDR3 is 14 residues long. Here the CDR3 DNA reads TGCGCCAGCAGCTTGGACAGCCTCACAGATACGCAGTATTTT. Protein product: CASSLDSLTDTQYF.

This chain connects TRBV25-1 to TRBJ1-1; a possible D gene is TRBD1 (5 bases). The CDR3 covers 14 residues. V was trimmed by 7 bases and J by 3 bases, leaving 15 bases between them. Germline CDR1 and CDR2: MGHDK and SYGVNS. CDR3 in DNA: TGTGCCAGCACCACCCCAGGGAGGCACACTGAAGCTTTCTTT. Translation: CASTTPGRHTEAFF.